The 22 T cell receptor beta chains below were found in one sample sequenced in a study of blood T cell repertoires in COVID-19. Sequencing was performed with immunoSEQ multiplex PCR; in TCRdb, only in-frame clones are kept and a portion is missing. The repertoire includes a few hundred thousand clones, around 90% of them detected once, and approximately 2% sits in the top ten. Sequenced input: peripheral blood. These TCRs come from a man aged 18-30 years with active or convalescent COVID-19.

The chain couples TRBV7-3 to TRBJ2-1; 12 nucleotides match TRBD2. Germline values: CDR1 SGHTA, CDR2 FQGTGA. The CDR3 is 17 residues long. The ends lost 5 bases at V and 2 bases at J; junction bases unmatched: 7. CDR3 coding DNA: TGTGCCAGCAGCACGGGGACTAGCGGGCTTGCCTACAATGAGCAGTTCTTC. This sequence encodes CASSTGTSGLAYNEQFF.

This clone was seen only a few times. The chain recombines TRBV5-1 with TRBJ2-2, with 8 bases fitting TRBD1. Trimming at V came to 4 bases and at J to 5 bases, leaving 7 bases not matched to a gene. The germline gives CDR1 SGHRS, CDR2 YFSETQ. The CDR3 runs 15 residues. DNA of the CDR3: TGCGCCAGCAGCCAAGGACAGGGCCTGACCGGGGAGCTGTTTTTT. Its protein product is CASSQGQGLTGELFF.

Here the CDR3 DNA reads TGTGCCAGCAGCTCTCAAACAGGGAATTCACCCCTCCACTTT. As protein: CASSSQTGNSPLHF. The rearrangement links TRBV5-4 to TRBJ1-6; D possibly corresponds to TRBD1 (6 bases). The CDR3 covers 14 residues. The V end was cut by 3 bases, the J end by 7 bases, with 11 bases between. CDR1 is SGHNT and CDR2 is YYREEE in the germline V gene (reference sequence).

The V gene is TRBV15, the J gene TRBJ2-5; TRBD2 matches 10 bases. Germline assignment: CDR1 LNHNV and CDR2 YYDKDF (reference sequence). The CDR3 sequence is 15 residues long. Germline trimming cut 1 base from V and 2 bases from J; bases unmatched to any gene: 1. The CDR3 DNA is TGTGCCACCAGCAGAGGACTAGCGGGTCAAGAGACCCAGTACTTC. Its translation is CATSRGLAGQETQYF. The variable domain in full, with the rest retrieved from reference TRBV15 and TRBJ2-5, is DAMVIQNPRYQVTQFGKPVTLSCSQTLNHNVMYWYQQKSSQAPKLLFHYYDKDFNNEADTPDNFQSRRPNTSFCFLDIRSPGLGDTAMYLCATSRGLAGQETQYFGPGTRLLVL.

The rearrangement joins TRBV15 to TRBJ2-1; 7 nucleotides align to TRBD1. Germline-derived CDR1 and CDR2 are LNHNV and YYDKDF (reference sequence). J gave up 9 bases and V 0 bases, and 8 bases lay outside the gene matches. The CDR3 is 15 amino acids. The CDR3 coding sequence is TGTGCCACCAGCAGAGACAGGGGGAAGAGGGGTGAGCAGTTCTTC. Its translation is CATSRDRGKRGEQFF. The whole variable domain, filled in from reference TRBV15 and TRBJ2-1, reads DAMVIQNPRYQVTQFGKPVTLSCSQTLNHNVMYWYQQKSSQAPKLLFHYYDKDFNNEADTPDNFQSRRPNTSFCFLDIRSPGLGDTAMYLCATSRDRGKRGEQFFGPGTRLTVL.

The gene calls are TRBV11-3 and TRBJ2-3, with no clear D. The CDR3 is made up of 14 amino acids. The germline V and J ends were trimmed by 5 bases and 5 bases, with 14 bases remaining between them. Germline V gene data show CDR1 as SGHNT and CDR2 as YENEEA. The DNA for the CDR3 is TGTGCCAGCAGCCCCTTCGGTGCCGGAGATACGCAGTATTTT. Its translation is CASSPFGAGDTQYF.

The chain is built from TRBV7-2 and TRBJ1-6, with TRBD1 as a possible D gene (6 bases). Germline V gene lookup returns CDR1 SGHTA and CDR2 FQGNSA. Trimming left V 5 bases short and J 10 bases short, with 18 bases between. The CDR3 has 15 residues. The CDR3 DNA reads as TGTGCCAGCAGCCTCCAGGGGAGGGGAGGGTCACCCCTCCACTTT. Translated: CASSLQGRGGSPLHF.

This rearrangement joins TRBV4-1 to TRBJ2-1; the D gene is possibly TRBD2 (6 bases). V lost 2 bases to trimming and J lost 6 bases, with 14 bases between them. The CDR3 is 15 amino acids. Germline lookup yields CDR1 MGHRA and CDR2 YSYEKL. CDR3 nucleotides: TGCGCCAGCAGCCAAACCCCCGCCGGGGGCAATGAGCAGTTCTTC. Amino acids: CASSQTPAGGNEQFF.

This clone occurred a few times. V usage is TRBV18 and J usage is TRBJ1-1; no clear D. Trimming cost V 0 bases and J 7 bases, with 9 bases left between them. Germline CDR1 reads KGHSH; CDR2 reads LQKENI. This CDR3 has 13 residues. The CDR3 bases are TGTGCCAGCTCACCACCGACCGGGATTGAAGCTTTCTTT. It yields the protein CASSPPTGIEAFF.

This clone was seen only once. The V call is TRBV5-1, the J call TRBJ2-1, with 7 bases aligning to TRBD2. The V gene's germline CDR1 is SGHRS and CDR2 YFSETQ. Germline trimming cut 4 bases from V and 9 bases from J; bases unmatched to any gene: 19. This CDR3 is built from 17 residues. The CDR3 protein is CASSPQTPGLVISEQFF. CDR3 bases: TGCGCCAGCAGCCCTCAAACCCCCGGACTAGTTATAAGTGAGCAGTTCTTC. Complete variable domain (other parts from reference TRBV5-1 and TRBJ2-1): KAGVTQTPRYLIKTRGQQVTLSCSPISGHRSVSWYQQTPGQGLQFLFEYFSETQRNKGNFPGRFSGRQFSNSRSEMNVSTLELGDSALYLCASSPQTPGLVISEQFFGPGTRLTVL.

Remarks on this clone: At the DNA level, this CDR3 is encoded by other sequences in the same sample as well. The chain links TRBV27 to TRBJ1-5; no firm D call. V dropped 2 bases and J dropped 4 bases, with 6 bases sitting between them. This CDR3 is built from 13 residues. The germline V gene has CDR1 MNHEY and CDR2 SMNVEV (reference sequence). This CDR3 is CASSLGSNQPQHF. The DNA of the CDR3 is TGTGCCAGCAGTTTAGGCTCTAATCAGCCCCAGCATTTT.

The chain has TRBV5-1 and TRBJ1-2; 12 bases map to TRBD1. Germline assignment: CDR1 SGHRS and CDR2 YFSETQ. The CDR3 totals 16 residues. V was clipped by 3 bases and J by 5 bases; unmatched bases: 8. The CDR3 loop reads CASSSLGTGGGYGYTF. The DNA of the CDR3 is TGCGCCAGCAGCTCCCTAGGGACAGGGGGCGGTTATGGCTACACCTTC.

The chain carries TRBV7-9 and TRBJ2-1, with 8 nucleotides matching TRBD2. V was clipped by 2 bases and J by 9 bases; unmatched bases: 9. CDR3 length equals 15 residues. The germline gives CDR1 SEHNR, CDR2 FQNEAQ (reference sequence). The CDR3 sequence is CASSLSLAGSFEQFF. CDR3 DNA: TGTGCCAGCAGCTTAAGCCTAGCGGGCTCCTTTGAGCAGTTCTTC.

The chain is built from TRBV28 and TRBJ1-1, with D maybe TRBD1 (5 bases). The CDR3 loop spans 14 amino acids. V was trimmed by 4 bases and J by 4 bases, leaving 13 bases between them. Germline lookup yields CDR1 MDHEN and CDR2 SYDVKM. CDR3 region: CASSWSYQGTEAFF. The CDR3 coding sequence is TGTGCCAGCAGTTGGTCCTACCAGGGCACTGAAGCTTTCTTT.

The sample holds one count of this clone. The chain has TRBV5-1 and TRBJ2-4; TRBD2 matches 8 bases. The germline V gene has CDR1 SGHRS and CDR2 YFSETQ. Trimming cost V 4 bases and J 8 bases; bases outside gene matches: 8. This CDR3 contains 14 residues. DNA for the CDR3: TGCGCCAGCAGCCCGGGAGGGGTGGGGGACATTCAGTACTTC. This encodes CASSPGGVGDIQYF.

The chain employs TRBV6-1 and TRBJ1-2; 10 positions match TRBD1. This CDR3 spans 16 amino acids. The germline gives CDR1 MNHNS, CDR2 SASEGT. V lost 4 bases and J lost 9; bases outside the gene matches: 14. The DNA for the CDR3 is TGTGCCAGCAGTGGGGTATCCGGGACAGGGGCCCGGAGCTACACCTTC. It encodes CASSGVSGTGARSYTF.

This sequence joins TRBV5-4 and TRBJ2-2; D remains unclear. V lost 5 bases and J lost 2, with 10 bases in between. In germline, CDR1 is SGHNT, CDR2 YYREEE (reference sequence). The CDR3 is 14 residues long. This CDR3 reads CASRPGGNTGELFF. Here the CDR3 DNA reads TGTGCCAGCAGACCTGGCGGCAACACCGGGGAGCTGTTTTTT.

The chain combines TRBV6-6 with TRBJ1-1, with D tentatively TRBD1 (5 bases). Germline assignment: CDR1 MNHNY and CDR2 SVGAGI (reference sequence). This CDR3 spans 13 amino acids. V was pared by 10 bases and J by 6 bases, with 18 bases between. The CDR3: CAIALGPSAEAFF. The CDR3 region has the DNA TGTGCCATCGCCTTGGGGCCATCGGCTGAAGCTTTCTTT.

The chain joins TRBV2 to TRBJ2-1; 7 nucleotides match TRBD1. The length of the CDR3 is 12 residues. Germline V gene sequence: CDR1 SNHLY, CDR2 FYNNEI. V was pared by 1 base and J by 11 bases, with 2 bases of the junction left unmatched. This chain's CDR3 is CASSEERGQQFF. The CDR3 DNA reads TGTGCCAGCAGTGAAGAGAGGGGGCAGCAGTTCTTC.

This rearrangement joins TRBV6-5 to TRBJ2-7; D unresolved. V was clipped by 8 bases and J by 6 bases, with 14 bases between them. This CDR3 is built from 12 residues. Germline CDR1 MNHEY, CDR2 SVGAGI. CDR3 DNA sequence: TGTGCCAGCTCCTCCAGGCTGGGCGAGCAGTACTTC. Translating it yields CASSSRLGEQYF.

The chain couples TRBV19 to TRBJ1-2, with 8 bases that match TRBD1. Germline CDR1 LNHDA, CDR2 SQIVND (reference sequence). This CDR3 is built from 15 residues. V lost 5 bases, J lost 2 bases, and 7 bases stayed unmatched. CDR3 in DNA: TGTGCCAGTAGTCTAACAGGGGGAACCAACTATGGCTACACCTTC. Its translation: CASSLTGGTNYGYTF.

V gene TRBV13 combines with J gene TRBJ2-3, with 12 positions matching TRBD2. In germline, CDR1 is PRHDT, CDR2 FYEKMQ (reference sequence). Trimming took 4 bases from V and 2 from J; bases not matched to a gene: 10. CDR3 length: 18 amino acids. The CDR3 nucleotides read TGTGCCAGCAGCTCCCAAATCGGACTAGCGGGGCCCACAGATACGCAGTATTTT. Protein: CASSSQIGLAGPTDTQYF.